This T cell receptor beta chain was recorded in a study of blood T cell repertoires in COVID-19. Study background: Material from acute and convalescent COVID-19 was sourced from the United States, Italy and Spain. PBMCs, B-cell-depleted T cells, or T cells were the source of the cDNA or gDNA that made up the material.

In this sample, this clone turned up once. CDR1 is SGHRS, CDR2 YFSETQ, per germline. This CDR3 comprises 13 residues. V was clipped by 3 bases and J by 4 bases; unmatched bases: 2. Authors' analysis steps: Reference gene primer amplification gave estimated nucleated cell counts. Generated by immunoSEQ multiplex PCR, the TCRdb table keeps only in-frame clones and is missing some. The V and J calls and clone size are taken from that table; D and trimming were inferred from the DNA. The data hold roughly 280,000 clones, with about 85% observed a single time. The sequenced sample consisted of peripheral blood. The clonotype originates from a man younger than 35 with active or convalescent COVID-19. The rearrangement uses TRBV5-1 and TRBJ2-5, with TRBD1 matching over 8 bases. The DNA of the CDR3 is TGCGCCAGCAGCTCGGACAGGGTAGAGACCCAGTACTTC. It is translated as CASSSDRVETQYF.